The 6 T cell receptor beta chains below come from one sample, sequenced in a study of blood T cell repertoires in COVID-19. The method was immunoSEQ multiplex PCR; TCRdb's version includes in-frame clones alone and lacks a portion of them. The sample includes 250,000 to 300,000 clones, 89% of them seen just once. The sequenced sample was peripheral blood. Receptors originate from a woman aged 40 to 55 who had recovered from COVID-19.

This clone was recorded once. CDR3 sequence (DNA): TGCGCCAGCAGTTCCCTGGGAGCGGGGGGTTACAATGAGCAGTTCTTC. It codes for CASSSLGAGGYNEQFF. The chain uses TRBV10-2 and TRBJ2-1; 9 bases line up with TRBD2. The ends lost 5 bases at V and 4 bases at J; junction bases unmatched: 9. There are 16 residues in the CDR3. CDR1 is WSHSY and CDR2 is SAAADI in the germline V gene.

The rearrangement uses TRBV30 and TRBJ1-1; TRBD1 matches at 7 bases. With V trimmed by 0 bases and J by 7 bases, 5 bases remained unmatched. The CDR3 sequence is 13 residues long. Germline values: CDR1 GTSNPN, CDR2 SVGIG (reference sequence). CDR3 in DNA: TGTGCCTGGAGTGTAGGAGGACAGGATGAAGCTTTCTTT. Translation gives CAWSVGGQDEAFF.

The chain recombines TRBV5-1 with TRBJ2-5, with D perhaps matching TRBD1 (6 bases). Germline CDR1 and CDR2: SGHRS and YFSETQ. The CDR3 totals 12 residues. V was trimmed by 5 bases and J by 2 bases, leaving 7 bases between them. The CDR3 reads CASRDRQETQYF. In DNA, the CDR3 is TGCGCCAGCAGGGACAGACAAGAGACCCAGTACTTC.

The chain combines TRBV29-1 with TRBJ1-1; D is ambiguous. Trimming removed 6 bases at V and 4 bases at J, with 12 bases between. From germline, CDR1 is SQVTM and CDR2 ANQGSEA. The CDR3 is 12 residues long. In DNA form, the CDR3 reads TGCAGCGTGAACCGGTCCCCCACTGAAGCTTTCTTT. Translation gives CSVNRSPTEAFF.

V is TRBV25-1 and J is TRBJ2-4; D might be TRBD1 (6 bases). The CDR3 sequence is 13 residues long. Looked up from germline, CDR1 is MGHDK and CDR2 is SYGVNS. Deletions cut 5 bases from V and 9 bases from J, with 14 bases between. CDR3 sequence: CASSSLGRGIQYF. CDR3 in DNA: TGTGCCAGCAGTTCCCTGGGCAGGGGCATTCAGTACTTC. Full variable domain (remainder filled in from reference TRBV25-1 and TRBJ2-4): EADIYQTPRYLVIGTGKKITLECSQTMGHDKMYWYQQDPGMELHLIHYSYGVNSTEKGDLSSESTVSRIRTEHFPLTLESARPSHTSQYLCASSSLGRGIQYFGAGTRLSVL.

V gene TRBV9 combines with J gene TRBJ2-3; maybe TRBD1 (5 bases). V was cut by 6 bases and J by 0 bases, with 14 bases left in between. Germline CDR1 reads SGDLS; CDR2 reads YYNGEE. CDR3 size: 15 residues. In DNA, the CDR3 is TGTGCCAGCACCCCCCCAAGGGGAAGCACAGATACGCAGTATTTT. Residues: CASTPPRGSTDTQYF.